This entry lists 30 T cell receptor beta chains sequenced from one sample in a study of blood T cell repertoires in COVID-19. Profiling relied on immunoSEQ multiplex PCR, and the TCRdb table lists in-frame clones only, not all of them. The sample carries around 320,000 clones, 89% recorded once. The material sequenced was peripheral blood. All receptors derive from a woman in her twenties or thirties with COVID-19, enrolled during active disease.

This chain joins TRBV27 and TRBJ2-7; 7 bases are shared with TRBD1. The germline gives CDR1 MNHEY, CDR2 SMNVEV (reference sequence). The junction had 5 bases not matched to a gene; V was cut back by 3 bases and J by 6 bases. CDR3 length: 13 amino acids. The CDR3 nucleotides are TGTGCCAGCAGTTTTATGGCAGGGGGCGAGCAGTACTTC. It encodes CASSFMAGGEQYF.

This clone is a singleton in its sample. The V and J genes are TRBV27 and TRBJ2-2; maybe TRBD2 (6 bases). The germline gives CDR1 MNHEY, CDR2 SMNVEV (reference sequence). This CDR3 is built from 14 residues. V lost 7 bases and J 1 base, leaving 10 bases between the germline ends. In DNA form, the CDR3 reads TGTGCCAGCACGGGGGTTCTGAACACCGGGGAGCTGTTTTTT. It is translated as CASTGVLNTGELFF.

The chain carries TRBV5-1 and TRBJ2-1; D possibly corresponds to TRBD2 (5 bases). V was trimmed by 0 bases and J by 6 bases, leaving 10 bases between them. The CDR3 is 14 residues long. From germline, CDR1 is SGHRS and CDR2 YFSETQ. This CDR3 reads CASSLGGAPNEQFF. The CDR3 DNA is TGCGCCAGCAGCTTGGGGGGAGCCCCCAATGAGCAGTTCTTC.

CDR3 bases: TGTGCCAGTACCCCGACAGGAGTCACAGATACGCAGTATTTT. Its translation is CASTPTGVTDTQYF. The rearrangement uses TRBV19 and TRBJ2-3; TRBD1 is a possible D gene (6 bases). CDR1 is LNHDA, CDR2 SQIVND, per germline (reference sequence). The ends were cut back, 7 bases at V and 2 bases at J, with 13 bases in the middle. The CDR3 loop spans 14 amino acids.

The chain has TRBV7-9 and TRBJ1-5; D ambiguous. In germline, CDR1 is SEHNR, CDR2 FQNEAQ (reference sequence). This CDR3 is 16 amino acids long. V lost 0 bases and J 0 bases, leaving 9 bases between the germline ends. The CDR3 reads CASSLAFLDSNQPQHF. DNA for the CDR3: TGTGCCAGCAGCTTAGCGTTCTTAGATAGCAATCAGCCCCAGCATTTT. The full variable domain, rest sourced from reference TRBV7-9 and TRBJ1-5, is DTGVSQNPRHKITKRGQNVTFRCDPISEHNRLYWYRQTLGQGPEFLTYFQNEAQLEKSRLLSDRFSAERPKGSFSTLEIQRTEQGDSAMYLCASSLAFLDSNQPQHFGDGTRLSIL.

V and J are TRBV6-5 and TRBJ2-7, with 9 bases matching TRBD1. This CDR3 is 15 amino acids long. The ends lost 7 bases at V and 4 bases at J; junction bases unmatched: 11. Germline V gene lookup returns CDR1 MNHEY and CDR2 SVGAGI. The CDR3 region is CASIPQQGASYEQYF. The CDR3 DNA follows: TGTGCCAGCATCCCTCAACAGGGGGCTTCGTACGAGCAGTACTTC.

The gene calls are TRBV27 and TRBJ1-1, with 8 bases lining up with TRBD1. V was pared by 4 bases and J by 1 base, with 5 bases of the junction left unmatched. Germline V lookup: CDR1 MNHEY, CDR2 SMNVEV (reference sequence). CDR3 length: 15 amino acids. This CDR3 is CASSSQDRANTEAFF. CDR3 nucleotide sequence: TGTGCCAGCAGTTCCCAGGACAGGGCGAACACTGAAGCTTTCTTT.

V usage is TRBV15 and J usage is TRBJ1-1, with a possible D match to TRBD1 (5 bases). The CDR3 totals 16 residues. Trimming stripped 1 base from V and 0 bases from J, with 12 bases between. Germline V gene data show CDR1 as LNHNV and CDR2 as YYDKDF (reference sequence). DNA of the CDR3: TGTGCCACCAGCAGAGCTGAGGAGGGGTTGAACACTGAAGCTTTCTTT. Translation: CATSRAEEGLNTEAFF.

The chain couples TRBV11-3 to TRBJ2-7; D not certain. Trimming stripped 5 bases from V and 3 bases from J, with 8 bases between. Germline V lookup: CDR1 SGHNT, CDR2 YENEEA. The CDR3 contains 12 residues. CDR3 DNA: TGTGCCAGCAGCGGTGGCAGCTACGAGCAGTACTTC. This codes for CASSGGSYEQYF.

The rearrangement uses TRBV5-1 and TRBJ1-1; tentative D call: TRBD1 (5 bases). The CDR3 has 14 residues. V gave up 1 base and J gave up 1 base, with 8 bases separating them. Germline lookup yields CDR1 SGHRS and CDR2 YFSETQ. In DNA form, the CDR3 reads TGCGCCAGCAGCTTGAAGGACAAGAACACTGAAGCTTTCTTT. This translates into CASSLKDKNTEAFF.

The V call is TRBV3-1 (or the pseudogene TRBV3-2), the J call TRBJ2-7; 7 nucleotides align to TRBD2. Germline values: CDR1 LGHDT, CDR2 YNNKEL (reference sequence). CDR3 length equals 15 residues. The ends lost 1 base at V and 6 bases at J; junction bases unmatched: 9. The CDR3 reads CASSQASGGMSEQYF. For the CDR3, the DNA is TGTGCCAGCAGCCAAGCCTCGGGGGGAATGTCCGAGCAGTACTTC.

The chain recombines TRBV18 with TRBJ1-4, with 7 bases fitting TRBD1. This CDR3 contains 14 residues. J was trimmed by 7 bases and V by 6 bases; bases with no gene match: 8. CDR1 KGHSH and CDR2 LQKENI come from the germline V gene. Here the CDR3 DNA reads TGTGCCAGCTCCCTCCAAGGGGGCGGTGAAAAACTGTTTTTT. It yields the protein CASSLQGGGEKLFF.

The V and J genes are TRBV21-1 and TRBJ1-1. TRBV21-1 represents a pseudogene. This CDR3 has 16 amino acids. The CDR3 reads CASSDTGSERNTEAFF. DNA for the CDR3: TGTGCCAGCAGCGACACCGGGAGTGAAAGGAACACTGAAGCTTTCTTT.

V and J are TRBV6-6 and TRBJ2-7; D might be TRBD1 (6 bases). CDR3 size: 14 residues. V lost 6 bases, J lost 0 bases, and 12 bases lay in between. The germline CDR1 and CDR2 sequences are MNHNY and SVGAGI (reference sequence). CDR3 sequence (DNA): TGTGCCAGCAGACCGACAGGTTACTCCTACGAGCAGTACTTC. Protein sequence: CASRPTGYSYEQYF.

The chain couples TRBV27 to TRBJ2-7, with D perhaps TRBD2 (6 bases). Germline values: CDR1 MNHEY, CDR2 SMNVEV (reference sequence). The CDR3 totals 16 residues. The ends were cut back, 5 bases at V and 2 bases at J, with 19 bases in the middle. The CDR3 loop reads CASSTNGGRKTYEQYF. DNA of the CDR3: TGTGCCAGCAGTACCAACGGAGGGAGGAAGACCTACGAGCAGTACTTC.

As regards this clone: The identical CDR3 is also encoded by other nucleotide sequences in the sample. The chain uses TRBV12-3 or TRBV12-4 and TRBJ2-7; perhaps TRBD1 as D (6 bases). There are 13 residues in the CDR3. V gave up 4 bases and J gave up 4 bases, with 11 bases separating them. The CDR3 sequence: CASSSYRVYEQYF. The CDR3 bases are TGTGCCAGCAGTTCGTACAGGGTTTACGAGCAGTACTTC.

The chain joins TRBV10-3 to TRBJ1-2; D not certain. CDR1 ENHRY and CDR2 SYGVKD come from the germline V gene. This CDR3 spans 13 amino acids. The V gene lost 6 bases and the J gene lost 8 bases, with 16 bases spanning the gap. Here the CDR3 reads CAISRPDSGGYTF. DNA for the CDR3: TGTGCCATCAGCCGCCCCGACTCGGGAGGCTACACCTTC.

The V call is TRBV21-1, the J call TRBJ2-4; whether TRBD2, the table's D call, matches the DNA was not checked. TRBV21-1 is flagged as a pseudogene. The CDR3 is made up of 20 amino acids. The CDR3 is CASRRTPLAGALLAKNIQYF. DNA for the CDR3: TGTGCCAGCAGGCGAACCCCCCTAGCGGGGGCCCTACTAGCCAAAAACATTCAGTACTTC.

The V gene is TRBV7-9, the J gene TRBJ1-1, with a possible D match to TRBD1 (5 bases). CDR3 length: 13 amino acids. The V and J ends lost 1 base and 5 bases respectively, with 8 bases between them. CDR1 and CDR2 from the germline V gene are SEHNR and FQNEAQ (reference sequence). Here the CDR3 reads CASSLDGGTEAFF. DNA for the CDR3: TGTGCCAGCAGCTTAGATGGGGGGACTGAAGCTTTCTTT.

The chain carries TRBV29-1 and TRBJ2-3; D is possibly TRBD1 (6 bases). The CDR3 is 14 amino acids. V was clipped by 4 bases and J by 2 bases, with 13 bases between them. Germline assignment: CDR1 SQVTM and CDR2 ANQGSEA. The CDR3 DNA reads as TGCAGCGTTGGGCCAGGGGCCACCACAGATACGCAGTATTTT. It codes for CSVGPGATTDTQYF.

The J gene is TRBJ2-1, the V gene TRBV27, with 7 bases matching TRBD2. Germline CDR1 and CDR2: MNHEY and SMNVEV (reference sequence). Unmatched junction bases numbered 9, after V lost 5 bases and J lost 2 bases. The CDR3 is made up of 16 amino acids. CDR3 sequence reads: CASSPDPGGPYNEQFF. The CDR3 DNA follows: TGTGCCAGCAGTCCCGATCCGGGGGGACCCTACAATGAGCAGTTCTTC.

CDR3 protein: CASSLGSGRNEQFF. CDR3 DNA: TGTGCCAGCAGCTTGGGTAGCGGGAGGAATGAGCAGTTCTTC. This sequence joins TRBV7-6 and TRBJ2-1; 10 bases fit TRBD2. This CDR3 contains 14 residues. Germline-derived CDR1 and CDR2 are SGHVS and FNYEAQ. The J segment lost 7 bases and the V segment lost 3 bases, leaving 3 bases of the junction unmatched.

The chain combines TRBV6-5 with TRBJ2-3; D possibly corresponds to TRBD2 (6 bases). The CDR3 totals 14 residues. V was clipped by 6 bases and J by 0 bases, with 10 bases between them. Germline CDR1 and CDR2: MNHEY and SVGAGI. CDR3 region: CASSLGTSTDTQYF. The CDR3 region has the DNA TGTGCCAGCAGCCTCGGGACTAGCACAGATACGCAGTATTTT.

The chain is built from TRBV10-2 and TRBJ1-2, with D perhaps matching TRBD1 (5 bases). The CDR3 sequence is 17 residues long. Per germline, CDR1 WSHSY and CDR2 SAAADI. V lost 6 bases and J 4 bases, leaving 24 bases between the germline ends. CDR3 DNA sequence: TGCGCCAGCAGGCGCCCGGGGGGTAGTCCAAAACCCTATGGCTACACCTTC. Protein product: CASRRPGGSPKPYGYTF.

J is TRBJ1-1 and V is TRBV3-1 (or the pseudogene TRBV3-2); 9 nucleotides align to TRBD1. The CDR3 contains 16 residues. V lost 4 bases and J lost 4; bases outside the gene matches: 10. Germline V gives CDR1 LGHDT, CDR2 YNNKEL (reference sequence). CDR3 region: CASSPLYGTGSTEAFF. The CDR3 DNA reads as TGTGCCAGCAGCCCACTATATGGGACAGGGAGCACTGAAGCTTTCTTT.

V and J are TRBV15 and TRBJ2-7; D perhaps matches TRBD1 (5 bases). The CDR3 extends over 13 amino acids. V dropped 5 bases and J dropped 2 bases, with 10 bases sitting between them. Germline CDR1 reads LNHNV; CDR2 reads YYDKDF (reference sequence). CDR3 in DNA: TGTGCCACCAGCCCGACAGAAACCTACGAGCAGTACTTC. As protein: CATSPTETYEQYF.

This clone was seen once. The V gene is TRBV7-8, the J gene TRBJ1-2; D gene ambiguous. The length of the CDR3 is 13 residues. CDR1 SGHVS and CDR2 FQNEAQ come from the germline V gene. V shed 5 bases and J shed 0 bases, with 7 bases lying between them. Here the CDR3 reads CASSDGTNYGYTF. The CDR3 bases are TGTGCCAGCAGCGACGGGACTAACTATGGCTACACCTTC.

This rearrangement joins TRBV5-1 to TRBJ1-4; 10 bases agree with TRBD1. The germline V gene has CDR1 SGHRS and CDR2 YFSETQ. V lost 6 bases, J lost 7 bases, and 9 bases stayed unmatched. CDR3 length equals 15 residues. The CDR3: CASTLSTGGGEKLFF. The DNA for the CDR3 is TGCGCCAGCACTTTATCGACAGGGGGCGGTGAAAAACTGTTTTTT.

The chain couples TRBV7-9 to TRBJ1-1; a weak D match, TRBD1 (5 bases). This CDR3 comprises 14 residues. The germline CDR1 and CDR2 sequences are SEHNR and FQNEAQ (reference sequence). V lost 1 base and J lost 7, with 13 bases in between. The CDR3 sequence: CASSLEGDHSEAFF. The DNA of the CDR3 is TGTGCCAGCAGCTTAGAAGGGGATCACAGTGAAGCTTTCTTT.

This clone was counted a single time. The rearrangement links TRBV11-2 to TRBJ2-1; TRBD2 matches 7 bases. CDR1 and CDR2 (germline): SGHAT, FQNNGV. The CDR3 consists of 16 residues. V shed 0 bases, J shed 2 bases, and the junction held 4 bases outside the gene matches. CDR3: CASSLDWGGAYNEQFF. The CDR3 DNA is TGTGCCAGCAGCTTAGATTGGGGGGGAGCCTACAATGAGCAGTTCTTC.